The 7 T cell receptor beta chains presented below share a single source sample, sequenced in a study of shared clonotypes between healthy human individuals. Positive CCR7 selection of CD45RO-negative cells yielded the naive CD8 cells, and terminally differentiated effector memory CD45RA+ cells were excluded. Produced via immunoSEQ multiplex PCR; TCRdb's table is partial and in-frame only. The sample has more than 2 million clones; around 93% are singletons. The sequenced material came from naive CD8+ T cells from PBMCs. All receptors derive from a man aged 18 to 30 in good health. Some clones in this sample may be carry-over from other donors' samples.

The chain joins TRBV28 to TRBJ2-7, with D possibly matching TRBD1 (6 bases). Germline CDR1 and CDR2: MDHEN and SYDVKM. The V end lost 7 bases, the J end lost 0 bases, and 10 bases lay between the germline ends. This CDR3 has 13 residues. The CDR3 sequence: CASKGHHSYEQYF. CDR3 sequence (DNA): TGTGCCAGCAAGGGACACCACTCCTACGAGCAGTACTTC.

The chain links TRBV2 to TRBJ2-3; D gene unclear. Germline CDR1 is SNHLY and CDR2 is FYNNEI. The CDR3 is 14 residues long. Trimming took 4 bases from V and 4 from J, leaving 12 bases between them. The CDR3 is CASSAPVGADTQYF. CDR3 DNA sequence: TGTGCCAGCAGTGCACCTGTCGGTGCAGATACGCAGTATTTT.

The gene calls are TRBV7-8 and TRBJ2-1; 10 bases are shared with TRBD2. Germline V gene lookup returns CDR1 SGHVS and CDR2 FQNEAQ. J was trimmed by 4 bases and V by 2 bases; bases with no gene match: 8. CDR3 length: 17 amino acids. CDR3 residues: CASSLRAGLADYNEQFF. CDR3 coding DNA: TGTGCCAGCAGCTTAAGGGCCGGACTAGCGGATTACAATGAGCAGTTCTTC.

This chain's CDR3 is CASSQDARATKGGIQYF. CDR3 DNA: TGCGCCAGCAGCCAAGATGCACGGGCCACAAAAGGGGGCATTCAGTACTTC. This chain uses TRBV4-1 with TRBJ2-4; perhaps TRBD1 as D (6 bases). Trimming removed 0 bases at V and 9 bases at J, with 21 bases between. The germline V gene has CDR1 MGHRA and CDR2 YSYEKL. This CDR3 comprises 17 residues.

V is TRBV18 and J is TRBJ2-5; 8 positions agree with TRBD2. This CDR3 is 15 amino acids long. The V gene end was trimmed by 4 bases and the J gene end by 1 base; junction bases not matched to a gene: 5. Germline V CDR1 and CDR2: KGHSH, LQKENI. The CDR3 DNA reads TGTGCCAGCTCACAACTAGCGGCCCGCCAAGAGACCCAGTACTTC. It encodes CASSQLAARQETQYF.

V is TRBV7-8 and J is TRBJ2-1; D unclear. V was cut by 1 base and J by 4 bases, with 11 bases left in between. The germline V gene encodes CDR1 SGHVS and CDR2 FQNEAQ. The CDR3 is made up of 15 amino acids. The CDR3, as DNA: TGTGCCAGCAGCTTAGGGCAGTCCCTTTACAATGAGCAGTTCTTC. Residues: CASSLGQSLYNEQFF.

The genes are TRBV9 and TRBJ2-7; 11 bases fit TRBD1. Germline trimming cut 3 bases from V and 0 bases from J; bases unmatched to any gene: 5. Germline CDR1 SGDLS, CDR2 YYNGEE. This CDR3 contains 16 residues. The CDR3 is CASSGGQGAPSYEQYF. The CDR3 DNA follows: TGTGCCAGCAGCGGTGGACAGGGGGCGCCCTCCTACGAGCAGTACTTC.